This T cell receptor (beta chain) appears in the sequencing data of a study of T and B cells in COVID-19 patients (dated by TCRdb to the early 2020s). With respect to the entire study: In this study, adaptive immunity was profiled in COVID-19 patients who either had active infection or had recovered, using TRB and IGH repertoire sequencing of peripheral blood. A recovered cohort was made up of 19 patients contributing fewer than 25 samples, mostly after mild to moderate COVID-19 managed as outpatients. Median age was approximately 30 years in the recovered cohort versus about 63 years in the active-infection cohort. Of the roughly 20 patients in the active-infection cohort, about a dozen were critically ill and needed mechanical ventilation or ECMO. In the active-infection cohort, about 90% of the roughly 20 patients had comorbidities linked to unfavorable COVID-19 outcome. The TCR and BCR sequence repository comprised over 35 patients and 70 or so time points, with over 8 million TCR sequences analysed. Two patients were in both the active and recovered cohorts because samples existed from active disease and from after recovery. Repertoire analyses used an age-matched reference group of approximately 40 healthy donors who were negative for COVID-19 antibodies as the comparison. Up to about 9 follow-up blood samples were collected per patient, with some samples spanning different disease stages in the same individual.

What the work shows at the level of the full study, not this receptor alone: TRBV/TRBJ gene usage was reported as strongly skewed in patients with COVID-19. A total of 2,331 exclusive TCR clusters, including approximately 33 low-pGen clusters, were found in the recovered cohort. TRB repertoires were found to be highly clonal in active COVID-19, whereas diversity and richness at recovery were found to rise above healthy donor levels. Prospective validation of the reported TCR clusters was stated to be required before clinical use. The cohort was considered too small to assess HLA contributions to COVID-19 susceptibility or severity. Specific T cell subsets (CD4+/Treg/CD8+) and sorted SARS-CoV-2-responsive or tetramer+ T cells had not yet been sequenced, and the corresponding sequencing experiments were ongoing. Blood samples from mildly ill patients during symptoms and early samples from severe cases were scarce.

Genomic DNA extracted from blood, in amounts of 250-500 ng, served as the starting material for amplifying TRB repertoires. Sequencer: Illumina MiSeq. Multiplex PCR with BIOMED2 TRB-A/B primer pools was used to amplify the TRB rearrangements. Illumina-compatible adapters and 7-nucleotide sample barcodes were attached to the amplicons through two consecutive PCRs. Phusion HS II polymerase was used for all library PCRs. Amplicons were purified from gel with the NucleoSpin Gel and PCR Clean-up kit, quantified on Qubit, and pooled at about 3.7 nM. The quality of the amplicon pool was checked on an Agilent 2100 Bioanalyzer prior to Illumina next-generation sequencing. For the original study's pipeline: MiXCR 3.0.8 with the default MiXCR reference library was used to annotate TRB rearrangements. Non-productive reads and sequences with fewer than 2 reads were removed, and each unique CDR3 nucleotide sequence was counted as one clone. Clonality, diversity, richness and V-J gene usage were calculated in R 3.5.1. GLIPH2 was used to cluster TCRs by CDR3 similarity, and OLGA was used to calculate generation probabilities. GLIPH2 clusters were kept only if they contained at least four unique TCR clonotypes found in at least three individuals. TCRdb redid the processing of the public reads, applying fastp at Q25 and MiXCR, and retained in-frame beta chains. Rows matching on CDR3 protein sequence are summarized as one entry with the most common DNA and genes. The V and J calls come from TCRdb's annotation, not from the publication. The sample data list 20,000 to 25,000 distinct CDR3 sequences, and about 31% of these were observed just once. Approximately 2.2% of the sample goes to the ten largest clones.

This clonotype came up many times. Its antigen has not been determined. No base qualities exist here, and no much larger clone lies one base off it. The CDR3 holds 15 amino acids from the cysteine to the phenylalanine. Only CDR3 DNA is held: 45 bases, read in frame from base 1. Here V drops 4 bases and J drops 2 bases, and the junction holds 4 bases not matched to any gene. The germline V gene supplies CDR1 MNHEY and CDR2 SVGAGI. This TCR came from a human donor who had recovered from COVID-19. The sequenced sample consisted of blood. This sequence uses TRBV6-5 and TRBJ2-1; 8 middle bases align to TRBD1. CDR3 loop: CASSLGQAAYNEQFF. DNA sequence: TGTGCCAGCAGTTTGGGACAGGCCGCCTACAATGAGCAGTTCTTC.